This TCR beta chain is drawn from a study of cytomegalovirus exposure and HLA in healthy donors (dated by TCRdb to 2016 to 2017). Regarding the complete study: An earlier analysis of several hundred of the donors reported over 250 Gb of sequence data and around 120 million unique TCR beta sequences obtained from around 190 million T cells. HLA typing covered class I and class II loci at four-digit resolution. An earlier analysis of roughly 580 of the donors used high-throughput TCR beta sequencing to judge whether each TCR beta V gene segment behaved as functional or pseudogenic. Among roughly 400 genotyped donors of the cohort, an average of approximately 240,000 unique TCR beta nucleotide sequences were sequenced per donor, around 20% of them non-productive. The later analysis used no new phenotypic data to find candidate immune exposures, relying instead on TCR beta sequences and their occurrence across donors. Typing coverage differed by locus: A, B, C, DRB1 and DQB1 were typed in roughly 620-640 donors, DQA1 in roughly 510, DPA1 in some 570, and DPB1 in 450 to 490. To study patterns of TCR occurrence, a later analysis re-analyzed previously published TCR beta repertoires from hundreds of donors and added high-resolution HLA genotyping. High-throughput TCR immunosequencing, statistical association of individual TCRs with disease status, and machine learning were combined to predict cytomegalovirus infection status. Five DR-DQ haplotypes were handled as single units for association and clustering, since linkage in the cohort was strong. The study aimed to test whether signatures of past pathogen exposure could be identified by cataloging public T cell receptors. Approximately 310 gigabases of sequencing data and roughly 90 million unique TCR sequences were included in an early release covering around 600 HLA-typed donors. Alongside the repertoire data, information on donor age, sex, ethnicity and CMV serostatus was compiled. Of the approximately 400 genotyped donors, approximately 83% fell in the genetic ancestry cluster associated with self-reported Caucasian donors. A later genetic analysis took genome-wide SNP genotypes for about 55% of the 666 donors and used that subset as a discovery cohort. Using immunosequencing, the study profiled T cell repertoires from around 680 subjects and related those repertoires to cytomegalovirus serostatus. A separate validation cohort of approximately 130 different subjects was used in addition to the 666-subject first cohort. Every repertoire in the discovery cohort had been generated on one and the same sequencing platform.

Points the paper makes about the study in general: Strong co-occurrence of HLA alleles, especially DR and DQ, made assigning TCR associations to individual alleles difficult. In a later analysis, TCR association rates were found to vary across HLA loci, with the most associated TCRs seen for DRB1 alleles and the fewest for HLA-C alleles. A further reported finding was that TCR beta sequences accurately predicted the HLA-A and HLA-B alleles for most subjects in the first cohort. Linkage disequilibrium might explain the correlated functional status among segregating V segments, but an unknown experimental factor could not be excluded. The earlier analysis of approximately 590 of the donors excluded over 15 rarely observed V segments, including chromosome 9 orphons, because counts were too low. Across donors, most TCR sequences were observed very rarely, whereas some public TCRs were present in many individuals. Because some donors lacked HLA typing at each locus, the association tests relied only on the typed subset. According to a later genetic analysis, donors in an Asian-associated ancestry cluster had fewer N-insertions in productive TCRs than the approximately 670-donor mean. Sequencing depth was assumed to be roughly uniform across donors in the presence/absence analyses, though that assumption may not hold. The authors suggested that the approach could potentially be extended to other disease states and immunological phenotypes. In an earlier analysis of over 550 of the donors, most TCR beta V segments were observed in productive rearrangements about 90% or about 30% of the time, broadly matching IMGT annotations. For the cohort, immune exposure information was limited to CMV serostatus. The study listed 170 or so TCR beta chains as associated with cytomegalovirus. Three of the identified cytomegalovirus-associated TCR beta chains were confirmed in vitro to be specific for cytomegalovirus antigens. Compared with equally common non-associated chains, HLA-associated TCR beta chains in a later analysis were more clonally expanded and had lower generation probabilities. Specific HLA alleles were associated with 16,951 TCR beta sequences at a false discovery rate of 0.05 in a later analysis. Some IMGT-functional V segments, including TRBV6-2 and TRBV6-3, could not be told apart with the 87-base-pair reads, so those segments were excluded. In a later analysis, most CMV-associated TCR beta chains were found to appear HLA-restricted, with HLA associations seemingly driven largely by CMV exposure. In a later genetic analysis, a missense DCLRE1C variant was associated with V-gene and J-gene trimming of TCR beta chains, and the association was replicated in an independent cohort. According to a later analysis, parvovirus B19, influenza, CMV and Epstein-Barr virus appeared linked to several top co-occurrence clusters. Only TCR beta chains were sequenced in this cohort, and the absence of alpha or paired-chain data limited detectable features. In both the original and validation cohorts, the classifier was reported to diagnose cytomegalovirus status with high specificity and sensitivity. A cluster of highly shared sequence variants was judged likely to represent a technical artifact of the sequencing pipeline.

This clone was detected a few times. The specificity of this receptor is unknown. The record has no base qualities; no much larger clone is one base away. The cohort was made up of 500 to 850 healthy bone marrow donors. All cohort members were sampled while nominally healthy, although unrecorded immune exposures were likely present. The donor tested CMV seronegative, placing the donor among the 352 seronegative members of the cohort. A peripheral blood sample was provided by each donor, and peripheral blood mononuclear cells were used for TCR beta sequencing. The Qiagen DNeasy Blood Extraction Kit was used to extract genomic DNA from the blood cell samples. Libraries were prepared through the immunoSEQ multiplex PCR assay. For the multiplex PCR, a mixture combining 60 forward primers for TCR Vbeta segments and 13 reverse primers for TCR Jbeta segments was used. The CDR3 region of rearranged TCR beta genes was amplified from genomic DNA by a multiplex PCR assay. On the Illumina HiSeq System, the amplified TCR beta libraries were sequenced as 87-base-pair reads. The authors' pipeline ran thus. A later analysis tallied around 82 million unique TCR beta chains across the 650 to 750 repertoires, and approximately 11 million of those chains were shared by two or more donors. To remove PCR and sequencing errors, raw reads were error-corrected and collapsed into unique sequences using a nearest-neighbor algorithm that merged closely related sequences. Alignment of CDR3 sequences to IMGT reference sequences was used to assign V, D and J gene segments. Each retained sequence needed at least a six-nucleotide match to both a V gene segment and a J gene segment. Rearrangements were classified as productive when the CDR3 lacked stop codons and remained in frame with V and J, and all other rearrangements were classified as non-productive. Following IMGT convention, CDR3 was defined as the stretch from the second conserved V-encoded cysteine up to the conserved J-encoded phenylalanine. The earlier analysis of 450 to 750 of the donors excluded any sequence lacking an unambiguous match to a single V gene segment. An earlier analysis of some 500 of the donors classified V segments as functional when productive rearrangements were above 56.7% and as segregating when the standard deviation between donors was above 5%. A statistical classification framework was built to diagnose cytomegalovirus status from the catalog of TCR beta chain sequences. In a later analysis, V and J genes were assigned by comparing TCR nucleotide sequences against IMGT/GENE-DB human TR gene sequences. The TCRdist pipeline was used in a later analysis to assign CDR3 sequences and most-parsimonious VDJ recombination scenarios. In a later analysis, each TCR beta chain was defined by its CDR3 amino acid sequence together with its V-gene family, and reads without a unique V-gene family were excluded. A later analysis removed several hundred highly shared, low-generation-probability nucleotide sequences to deal with suspected cross-contamination and a sequencing artifact. For each public chain, a later analysis derived a clonal expansion index from normalized ranks of inferred template counts within each repertoire. A later analysis computed generation probabilities with a VDJ recombination model fitted to out-of-frame rearrangements, and checked the results against IGoR. Hypergeometric tests were used in a later analysis to score TCR-TCR, TCR-HLA and TCR-CMV co-occurrence, with a repertoire-size bias correction applied to the TCR pairs. A later analysis estimated false discovery rates by permuting HLA or CMV assignments 20 times. In a later analysis, co-occurring TCRs were grouped with DBSCAN, and TCRdist sequence similarity was added when clustering was performed within HLA-allele-positive subsets. Repertoires with fewer than 30,000 or more than 120,000 public chains were left out of co-occurrence clustering, as were five repertoires with anomalous nucleotide sharing. TCRdb stores this immuneACCESS table with in-frame sequences only. Part of the clones is absent; in the studies checked, under half of the shortfall reflects unresolved V genes, and no reason is known for the rest. D and trimming come from the DNA, and the V and J calls and clone size come from that table. Within this sample are 210,000 or so clones, with around 84% of them counted one time only. The ten top clones hold 0.2% to 0.25% of the sample.

V is pared back by 1 base and J by 4 bases, with 8 bases lying between the germline termini. The germline V gene (reference sequence) specifies LNHNV as CDR1 and YYDKDF as CDR2. The CDR3 numbers 14 residues from cysteine through phenylalanine. This entry keeps only the CDR3 DNA: 42 bases, framed from base 1. The rearranged chain carries TRBV15 and TRBJ2-1; tentative D gene TRBD1, with 5 bases matching. Sequencing used PBMCs. The receptor was isolated from a girl aged 2 to 9 in good health and CMV-seronegative. The CDR3 protein: CATSRVRTYNEQFF. The DNA is TGTGCCACCAGCAGAGTAAGGACATACAATGAGCAGTTCTTC.